This passage covers 12 T cell receptor beta chains from one sample sequenced in a study of T cells after yellow fever vaccination. TCRdb re-called the 5' RACE reads with MiXCR, one entry per CDR3 protein. Seen here are almost 30,000 distinct CDR3 sequences, 5% to 6% observed once, and the top ten hold roughly 41%. The source material was CD8+ T cells sorted from PBMCs, sampled 10 days after the yellow fever booster vaccination. Every receptor here comes from a man in his thirties or forties who received the YFV17D yellow fever vaccine.

This clonotype occurred many times. V and J are TRBV5-1 and TRBJ2-3; D might be TRBD1 (5 bases). The CDR3 has 17 residues. The germline V gene encodes CDR1 SGHRS and CDR2 YFSETQ. Trimming pared 0 bases from V and 5 bases from J, leaving 19 bases between. CDR3 sequence reads: CASSLEDLQVGLDTQYF. DNA of the CDR3: TGCGCCAGCAGCTTGGAAGATCTACAGGTTGGTTTAGATACGCAGTATTTT. Drawing the rest from reference TRBV5-1 and TRBJ2-3, the complete variable domain is KAGVTQTPRYLIKTRGQQVTLSCSPISGHRSVSWYQQTPGQGLQFLFEYFSETQRNKGNFPGRFSGRQFSNSRSEMNVSTLELGDSALYLCASSLEDLQVGLDTQYFGPGTRLTVL.

The chain has TRBV5-5 and TRBJ2-7; possible D gene TRBD1, 6 bases. The CDR3 has 13 amino acids. V was cut by 4 bases and J by 6 bases, with 14 bases left in between. The germline CDR1 and CDR2 sequences are SGHKS and YYEKEE (reference sequence). CDR3 nucleotide sequence: TGTGCCAGCAGCCCCGGGACACTCTGCGAGCAGTACTTC. Amino acids: CASSPGTLCEQYF.

This clonotype was seen at least ten times. V is TRBV18 and J is TRBJ2-3; a weak D match, TRBD2 (5 bases). The CDR3 is 18 residues long. CDR1 KGHSH and CDR2 LQKENI come from the germline V gene. The V end was cut by 0 bases, the J end by 0 bases, with 16 bases between. CDR3 in DNA: TGTGCCAGCTCACCACCAATTCGGACTGGCCTGAGCACAGATACGCAGTATTTT. Encoded protein: CASSPPIRTGLSTDTQYF.

This clonotype was detected ten times or more. The J gene is TRBJ2-7, the V gene TRBV28; D gene unclear. The CDR3 consists of 11 residues. The germline gives CDR1 MDHEN, CDR2 SYDVKM. Trimming took off 3 bases at V and 7 bases at J, with 7 bases between the two ends. In DNA, the CDR3 is TGTGCCAGCAGTTTTCTCCGGGAGCAGTACTTC. This encodes CASSFLREQYF.

This clonotype was counted once. This chain joins TRBV29-1 and TRBJ2-3; TRBD2 aligns across 8 bases. CDR1 SQVTM and CDR2 ANQGSEA come from the germline V gene. V gave up 4 bases and J gave up 4 bases; unmatched junction bases: 4. The length of the CDR3 is 13 residues. CDR3 nucleotides: TGCAGCGTTGGGGGTAGCGGGGCAGATACGCAGTATTTT. Amino acid sequence: CSVGGSGADTQYF.

The sample holds many counts of this clonotype. V and J are TRBV19 and TRBJ2-5, with a tentative D call TRBD1 (7 bases). The ends were cut back, 7 bases at V and 4 bases at J, with 19 bases in the middle. The CDR3 length is 15 residues. Germline CDR1 reads LNHDA; CDR2 reads SQIVND (reference sequence). DNA of the CDR3: TGTGCCAGTACTCCGGGGGCAGGGGGTCGAGAGACCCAGTACTTC. Protein sequence: CASTPGAGGRETQYF.

The sample holds many counts of this clonotype. This chain joins TRBV5-1 and TRBJ2-1; 10 bases agree with TRBD2. Germline V gives CDR1 SGHRS, CDR2 YFSETQ. Germline trimming cut 1 base from V and 9 bases from J; bases unmatched to any gene: 10. This CDR3 spans 16 amino acids. As DNA, the CDR3 is TGCGCCAGCAGCTTGTACGCTAGCGGGAGCGGGGTTGAGCAGTTCTTC. As protein: CASSLYASGSGVEQFF.

This clonotype was recorded many times. J is TRBJ2-7 and V is TRBV18; 7 nucleotides line up with TRBD2. After removal of 3 bases from V and 1 base from J, the junction contained 3 bases not matched to a gene. This CDR3 comprises 14 residues. CDR1 is KGHSH, CDR2 LQKENI, per germline. This CDR3 reads CASSPTGGSYEQYF. CDR3 sequence (DNA): TGTGCCAGCTCACCCACGGGGGGATCCTACGAGCAGTACTTC.

This clonotype was counted many times. The V call is TRBV7-9, the J call TRBJ2-1, with D unresolved. In germline, CDR1 is SEHNR, CDR2 FQNEAQ (reference sequence). V lost 7 bases and J lost 3, with 10 bases in between. The CDR3 totals 13 residues. The CDR3 is CASTVSLYNEQFF. The CDR3 nucleotides read TGTGCCAGCACTGTGTCCCTCTACAATGAGCAGTTCTTC.

This clonotype has at least ten counts. This chain connects TRBV29-1 to TRBJ2-1, with 13 bases that match TRBD2. Per the germline V gene, CDR1 is SQVTM and CDR2 is ANQGSEA. This CDR3 spans 14 amino acids. After removal of 4 bases from V and 9 bases from J, the junction contained 6 bases not matched to a gene. CDR3 protein: CSVVTSGRAFEQFF. In DNA, the CDR3 is TGCAGCGTTGTCACTAGCGGGAGGGCATTTGAGCAGTTCTTC.

This clonotype was picked up many times. V and J are TRBV14 and TRBJ1-1; 8 nucleotides line up with TRBD1. CDR1 and CDR2 from the germline V gene are SGHDN and FVKESK. This CDR3 contains 14 residues. Unmatched junction bases numbered 7, after V lost 4 bases and J lost 6 bases. The CDR3 loop reads CASSRYRGMAEAFF. The CDR3 DNA sequence: TGTGCCAGCAGCCGATACAGGGGGATGGCTGAAGCTTTCTTT.

In this sample, this clonotype turned up many times. This sequence joins TRBV7-2 and TRBJ2-7, with TRBD1 matching 7 bases. Germline values: CDR1 SGHTA, CDR2 FQGNSA. The CDR3 has 14 amino acids. V gave up 2 bases and J gave up 5 bases; unmatched junction bases: 6. The CDR3 DNA is TGTGCCAGCAGCTTATTACAGGGGAACGACGAGCAGTACTTC. Translation: CASSLLQGNDEQYF.